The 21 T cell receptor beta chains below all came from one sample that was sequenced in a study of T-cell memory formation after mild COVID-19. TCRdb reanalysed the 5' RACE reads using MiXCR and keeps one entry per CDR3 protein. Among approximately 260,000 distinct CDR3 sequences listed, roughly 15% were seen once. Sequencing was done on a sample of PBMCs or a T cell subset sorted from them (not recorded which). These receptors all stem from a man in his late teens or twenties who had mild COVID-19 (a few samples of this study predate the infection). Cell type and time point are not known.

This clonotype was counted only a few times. CDR3 nucleotide sequence: TGTGCCAGCAGCATTAGACAGGGGGACCTTTCAGGTGGCTACACCTTC. Translated: CASSIRQGDLSGGYTF. This chain connects TRBV7-2 to TRBJ1-2, with TRBD1 identical over 9 bases. The CDR3 is 16 residues long. Germline lookup yields CDR1 SGHTA and CDR2 FQGNSA. After removal of 5 bases from V and 7 bases from J, the junction contained 14 bases not matched to a gene.

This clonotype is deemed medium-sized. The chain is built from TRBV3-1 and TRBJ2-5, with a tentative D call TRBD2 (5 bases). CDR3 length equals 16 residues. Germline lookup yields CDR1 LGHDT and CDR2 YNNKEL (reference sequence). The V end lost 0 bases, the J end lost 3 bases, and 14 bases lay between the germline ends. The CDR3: CASSQDPRVREETQYF. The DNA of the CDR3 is TGTGCCAGCAGCCAAGATCCTCGGGTGCGGGAAGAGACCCAGTACTTC.

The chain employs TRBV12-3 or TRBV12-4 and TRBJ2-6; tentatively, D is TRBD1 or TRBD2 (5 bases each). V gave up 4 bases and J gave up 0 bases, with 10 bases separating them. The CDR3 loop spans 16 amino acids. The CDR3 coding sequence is TGTGCCAGCAGTTGGGGAGACAGCTCTGGGGCCAACGTCCTGACTTTC. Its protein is CASSWGDSSGANVLTF.

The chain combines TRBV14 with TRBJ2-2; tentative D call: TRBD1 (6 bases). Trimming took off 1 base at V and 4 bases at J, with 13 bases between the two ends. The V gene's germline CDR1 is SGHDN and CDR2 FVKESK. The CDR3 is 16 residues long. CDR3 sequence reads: CASSQAWGLVTGELFF. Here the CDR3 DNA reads TGTGCCAGCAGCCAAGCCTGGGGGCTAGTCACCGGGGAGCTGTTTTTT.

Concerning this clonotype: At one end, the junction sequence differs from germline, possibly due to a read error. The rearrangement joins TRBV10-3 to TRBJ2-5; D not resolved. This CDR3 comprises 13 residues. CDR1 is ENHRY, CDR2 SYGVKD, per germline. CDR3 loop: CAVSERNQETQYF. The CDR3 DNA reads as TGTGCCGTCAGTGAGCGAAATCAAGAGACCCAGTACTTC.

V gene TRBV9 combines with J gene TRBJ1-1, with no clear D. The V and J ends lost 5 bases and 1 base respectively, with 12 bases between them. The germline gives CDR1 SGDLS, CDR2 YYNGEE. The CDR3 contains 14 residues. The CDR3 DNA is TGTGCCAGCAGTCCCCAAACAGCGAACACTGAAGCTTTCTTT. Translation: CASSPQTANTEAFF.

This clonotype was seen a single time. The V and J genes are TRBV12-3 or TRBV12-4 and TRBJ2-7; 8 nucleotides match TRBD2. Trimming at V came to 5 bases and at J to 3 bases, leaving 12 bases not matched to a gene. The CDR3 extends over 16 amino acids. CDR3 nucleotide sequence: TGTGCCAGCAGTATCCGGCCTAGCGGGCTATACTACGAGCAGTACTTC. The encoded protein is CASSIRPSGLYYEQYF.

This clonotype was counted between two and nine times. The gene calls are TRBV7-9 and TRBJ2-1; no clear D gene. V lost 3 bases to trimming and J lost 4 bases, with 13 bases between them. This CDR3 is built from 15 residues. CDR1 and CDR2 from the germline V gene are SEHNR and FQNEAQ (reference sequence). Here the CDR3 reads CASSLKVAAYNEQFF. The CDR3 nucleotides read TGTGCCAGCAGCTTGAAGGTGGCGGCATACAATGAGCAGTTCTTC.

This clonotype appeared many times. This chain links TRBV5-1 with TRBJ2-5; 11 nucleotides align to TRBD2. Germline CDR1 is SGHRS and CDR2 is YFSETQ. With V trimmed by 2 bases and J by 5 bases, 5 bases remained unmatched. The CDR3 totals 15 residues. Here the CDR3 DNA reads TGCGCCAGCAGCTTCGGTAGCGGGGGGGCCGAGACCCAGTACTTC. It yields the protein CASSFGSGGAETQYF.

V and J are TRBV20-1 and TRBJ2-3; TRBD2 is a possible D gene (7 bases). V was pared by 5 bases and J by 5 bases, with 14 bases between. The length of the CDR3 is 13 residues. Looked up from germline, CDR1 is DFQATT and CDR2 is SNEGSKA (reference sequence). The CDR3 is CSALRGAEDTQYF. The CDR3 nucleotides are TGCAGTGCTCTCCGGGGGGCCGAAGATACGCAGTATTTT.

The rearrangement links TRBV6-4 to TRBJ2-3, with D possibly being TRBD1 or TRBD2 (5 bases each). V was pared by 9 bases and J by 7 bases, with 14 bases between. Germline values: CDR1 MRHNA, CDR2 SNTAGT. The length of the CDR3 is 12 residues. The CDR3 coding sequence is TGTGCCAGGACTACCTGGGGGAATACGCAGTATTTT. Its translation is CARTTWGNTQYF.

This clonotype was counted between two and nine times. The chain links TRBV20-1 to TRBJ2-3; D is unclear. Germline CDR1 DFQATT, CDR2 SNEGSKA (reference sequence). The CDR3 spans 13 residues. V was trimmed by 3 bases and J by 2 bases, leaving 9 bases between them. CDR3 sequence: CSASAVLTDTQYF. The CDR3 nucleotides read TGCAGTGCTAGCGCCGTCCTCACAGATACGCAGTATTTT.

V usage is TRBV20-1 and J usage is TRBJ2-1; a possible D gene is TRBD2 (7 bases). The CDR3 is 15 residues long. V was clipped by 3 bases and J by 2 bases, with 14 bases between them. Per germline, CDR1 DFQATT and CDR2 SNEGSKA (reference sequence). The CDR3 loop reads CSASGGHPAYNEQFF. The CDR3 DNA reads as TGCAGTGCTAGCGGGGGGCACCCCGCCTACAATGAGCAGTTCTTC.

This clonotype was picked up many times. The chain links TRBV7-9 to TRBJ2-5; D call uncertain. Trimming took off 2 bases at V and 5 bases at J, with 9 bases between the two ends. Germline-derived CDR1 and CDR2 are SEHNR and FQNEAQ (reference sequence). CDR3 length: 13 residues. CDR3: CASSLRGPETQYF. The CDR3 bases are TGTGCCAGCAGCTTACGAGGCCCGGAGACCCAGTACTTC.

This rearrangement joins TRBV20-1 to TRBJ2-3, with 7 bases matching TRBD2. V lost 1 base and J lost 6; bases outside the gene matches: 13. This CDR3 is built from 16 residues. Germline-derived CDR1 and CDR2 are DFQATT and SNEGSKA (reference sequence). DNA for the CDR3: TGCAGTGCTAGAGCATTCGGGGGGAGGAGGATCGATACGCAGTATTTT. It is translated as CSARAFGGRRIDTQYF.

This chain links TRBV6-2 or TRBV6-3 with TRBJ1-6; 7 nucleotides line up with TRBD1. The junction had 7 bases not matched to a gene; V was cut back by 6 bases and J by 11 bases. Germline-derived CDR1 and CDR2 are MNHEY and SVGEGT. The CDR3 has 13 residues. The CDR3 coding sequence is TGTGCCAGCAGCATACAGGGGAGGACACCCCTCCACTTT. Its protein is CASSIQGRTPLHF.

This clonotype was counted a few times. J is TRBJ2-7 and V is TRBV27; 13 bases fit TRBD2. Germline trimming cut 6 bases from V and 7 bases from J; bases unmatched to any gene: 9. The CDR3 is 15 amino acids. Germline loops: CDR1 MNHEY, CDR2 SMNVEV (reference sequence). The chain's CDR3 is CASRALGLAGTEQYF. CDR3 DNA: TGTGCCAGCAGGGCGCTGGGACTAGCGGGAACGGAGCAGTACTTC.

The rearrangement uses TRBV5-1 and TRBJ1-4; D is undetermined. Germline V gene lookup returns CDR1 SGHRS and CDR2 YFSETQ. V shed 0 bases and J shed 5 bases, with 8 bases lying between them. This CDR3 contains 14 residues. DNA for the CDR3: TGCGCCAGCAGCTTGGACTCGGCCAATGAAAAACTGTTTTTT. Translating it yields CASSLDSANEKLFF.

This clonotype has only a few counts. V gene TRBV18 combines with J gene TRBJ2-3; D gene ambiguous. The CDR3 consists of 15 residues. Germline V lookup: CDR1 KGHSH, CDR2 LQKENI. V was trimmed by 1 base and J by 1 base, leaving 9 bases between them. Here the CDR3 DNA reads TGTGCCAGCTCACCACGGTCGCCGGGCACAGATACGCAGTATTTT. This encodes CASSPRSPGTDTQYF.

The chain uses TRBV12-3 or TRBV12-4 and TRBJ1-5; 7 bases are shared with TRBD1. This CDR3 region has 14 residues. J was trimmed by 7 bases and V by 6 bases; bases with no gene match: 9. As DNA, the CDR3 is TGTGCCAGCAGCATGACAGGGCAGGGGCAGCCCCAGCATTTT. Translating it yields CASSMTGQGQPQHF.

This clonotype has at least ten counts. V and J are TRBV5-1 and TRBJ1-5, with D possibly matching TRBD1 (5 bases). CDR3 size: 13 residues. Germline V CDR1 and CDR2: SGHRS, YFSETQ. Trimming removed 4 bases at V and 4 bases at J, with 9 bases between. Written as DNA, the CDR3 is TGCGCCAGCAGCCCGGACATGAATCAGCCCCAGCATTTT. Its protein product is CASSPDMNQPQHF.